This T cell receptor (beta chain) was sequenced in a study of metastatic and nonmetastatic thyroid tumors. Study as a whole: Repertoires of blood and of tissue (tumor or nodule) from malignant and benign thyroid patients were compared.

Among the patients, none had received any treatment before thyroid surgery. Original analysis: To classify distant metastasis in papillary thyroid cancer, a model was built from CDR3 differences across clinicopathological groups. TCRdb called clones again from the PCR reads with MiXCR. The V and J calls come from TCRdb's annotation, not from the publication. The repertoire holds 24,000 or so clones, with around 13% as singletons. About this clone: Its antigen is still unknown.

Study-wide points: As reported, TCR beta diversity in blood and tumor was significantly higher in malignant thyroid tumors than in benign nodules.

Sequenced sample: blood. This TCR derives from a female donor with papillary thyroid cancer or a benign thyroid nodule (not recorded which). Some clones in this sample may be carry-over from other donors' samples.

The CDR3 DNA reads TGTGCCTGGAGTGAGGAGGACAGTTTCTCAGCTAACTATGGCTACACCTTC. Translating gives CAWSEEDSFSANYGYTF. V and J are TRBV30 and TRBJ1-2, with D perhaps matching TRBD1 (6 bases). With 1 base removed from V and 0 bases from J, the gap between germline ends came to 18 bases. CDR1 GTSNPN and CDR2 SVGIG come from the germline V gene (reference sequence). This CDR3 has 17 amino acids. Using reference TRBV30 and TRBJ1-2 for the parts outside the CDR3, the full variable domain is SQTIHQWPATLVQPVGSPLSLECTVEGTSNPNLYWYRQAAGRGLQLLFYSVGIGQISSEVPQNLSASRPQDRQFILSSKKLLLSDSGFYLCAWSEEDSFSANYGYTFGSGTRLTVV.